Listed below are T cell receptor beta chains from one sample, sequenced in a study of T cell responses to AZD1222 COVID-19 vaccine. TCRdb's copy holds only in-frame clones and misses some; the assay was immunoSEQ multiplex PCR. The sample yields roughly 150,000 clones, about 90% seen once. Source: peripheral blood, taken on day 0 of AZD1222 vaccination. The receptor source for this set is an adult in good health. Both conserved end residues are part of each CDR3. The order of the fields is CDR3 length, J gene, clone size, V gene, D gene, CDR3 DNA, CDR3 protein. A D gene is named only where the DNA matches it firmly. Size is omitted from some rows. Given values are once, few, many or a class for expanded clones.

>15|TRBJ2-1|NA|TRBV27|NA
TGTGCCAGCAGTTTAGGAGCGGTCTCCTACAATGAGCAGTTCTTC
CASSLGAVSYNEQFF
>15|TRBJ2-7|NA|TRBV30|TRBD1
TGTGCCTGGAGTGACAAGGGACAGGGGCTGGCGAAGCAGTACTTC
CAWSDKGQGLAKQYF
>18|TRBJ1-1|once|TRBV3-1/TRBV3-2|NA
TGTGCCAGCAGCTCACAGGTCAGGTCGGGGACACCCAACACTGAAGCTTTCTTT
CASSSQVRSGTPNTEAFF
>15|TRBJ2-7|NA|TRBV6-4|NA
TGTGCCAGCAGTCAAGAGGGGGGGGGCTCCTACGAGCAGTACTTC
CASSQEGGGSYEQYF
>15|TRBJ1-1|NA|TRBV19|NA
TGTGCCAGTAGTATAGGAGCGTACTTGAACACTGAAGCTTTCTTT
CASSIGAYLNTEAFF
>17|TRBJ2-6|NA|TRBV4-2|TRBD1
TGTGCCAGCAGCCGGGGACAGGGGGCGTCTGGGGCCAACGTCCTGACTTTC
CASSRGQGASGANVLTF
>13|TRBJ1-2|NA|TRBV28|TRBD1
TGTGCCAGCAGTCGGGACAGGGCTCAAGGCTACACCTTC
CASSRDRAQGYTF
>14|TRBJ1-2|NA|TRBV28|TRBD1
TGTGCCAGCAGTTTCCCTGACAGGGGCTATGGCTACACCTTC
CASSFPDRGYGYTF
>15|TRBJ2-5|NA|TRBV7-9|TRBD1
TGTGCCAGCAGCTTCGGAGACAGGGTCCAAGAGACCCAGTACTTC
CASSFGDRVQETQYF
>16|TRBJ2-2|NA|TRBV4-3|TRBD2
TGCGCCAGCAGCCACGGACTAGCGGGAAGGGGCGGGGAGCTGTTTTTT
CASSHGLAGRGGELFF
>15|TRBJ2-6|NA|TRBV28|NA
TGTGCCAGCAGCCTACAGGGATACGGGGCCAACGTCCTGACTTTC
CASSLQGYGANVLTF
>17|TRBJ2-2|NA|TRBV28|NA
TGTGCCAGCAGTTTCCCCCCGGGACACAGTAGGTCCGGGGAGCTGTTTTTT
CASSFPPGHSRSGELFF
>14|TRBJ2-7|once|TRBV29-1|NA
TGCAGCGTTGTTCCCCCAAACACGAACTACGAGCAGTACTTC
CSVVPPNTNYEQYF
>13|TRBJ1-6|once|TRBV27|NA
TGTGCCAGCAGTCGGGTCAGTAATTCACCCCTCCACTTT
CASSRVSNSPLHF
>13|TRBJ2-7|NA|TRBV5-5|NA
TGTGCCAGCAATCAAATCCAGGGCTACGAGCAGTACTTC
CASNQIQGYEQYF
>13|TRBJ2-7|NA|TRBV5-4|NA
TGTGCCAGCAGCTTTGGGGCGTCCTACGAGCAGTACTTC
CASSFGASYEQYF
>13|TRBJ1-4|NA|TRBV10-3|NA
TGTGCCATCAGTGAAGACGGCGGTGAAAAACTGTTTTTT
CAISEDGGEKLFF
>17|TRBJ1-1|once|TRBV18|TRBD1
TGTGCCAGCTCACCCGAAACCCGACAGGGGACGAACACTGAAGCTTTCTTT
CASSPETRQGTNTEAFF
>14|TRBJ2-1|NA|TRBV2|NA
TGTGCCAGCAGTGGAATCGAGCCCAACAATGAGCAGTTCTTC
CASSGIEPNNEQFF
>16|TRBJ1-2|NA|TRBV7-8|TRBD1
TGTGCCAGCAGCGCCGGGAGGACAGGGCCCGGCTATGGCTACACCTTC
CASSAGRTGPGYGYTF
>14|TRBJ2-5|NA|TRBV27|NA
TGTGCCAGCACCGATATCGGAGGGGGGAAGACCCAGTACTTC
CASTDIGGGKTQYF
>14|TRBJ2-7|NA|TRBV15|TRBD2
TGTGCCACCAGCAGCCCGAGCGGGAGAGTAGGGCAGTACTTC
CATSSPSGRVGQYF
>17|TRBJ2-2|NA|TRBV7-9|TRBD1
TGTGCCAGCAGCGATCTAGACAGGGTTGTTCGGGGCGGGGAGCTGTTTTTT
CASSDLDRVVRGGELFF
>17|TRBJ2-7|few|TRBV4-1|NA
TGCGCCAGCAGCCAAGATCCCCGACAGTTTTCATCCTACGAGCAGTACTTC
CASSQDPRQFSSYEQYF
>14|TRBJ2-5|NA|TRBV7-2|NA
TGTGCCTCCAACCGGGACCATCTCCAAGAGACCCAGTACTTC
CASNRDHLQETQYF
>15|TRBJ1-1|NA|TRBV6-5|NA
TGTGCCAGCAGTTACTCGAACATCCCGAACACTGAAGCTTTCTTT
CASSYSNIPNTEAFF
>15|TRBJ1-4|once|TRBV18|TRBD1
TGTGCCAGCTCACCCGGGACAGGGGAGGCCGAAAAACTGTTTTTT
CASSPGTGEAEKLFF
>11|TRBJ2-7|NA|TRBV12-3/TRBV12-4|NA
TGTGCCAGCAGTTTCGCCAGAGAGCAGTACTTC
CASSFAREQYF
>14|TRBJ2-1|NA|TRBV5-1|TRBD2
TGCGCCACCGCGACCCTAGCGGGAGCGGGTGAGCAGTTCTTC
CATATLAGAGEQFF
>14|TRBJ2-6|NA|TRBV25-1|NA
TGTGCCAGCAGTCCGACCTCTGGGGCCAACGTCCTGACTTTC
CASSPTSGANVLTF
>16|TRBJ1-5|NA|TRBV28|NA
TGTGCCAGCAGTGCCGCCGGGGGAAGGGACAATCAGCCCCAGCATTTT
CASSAAGGRDNQPQHF
>15|TRBJ2-4|NA|TRBV4-3|TRBD1
TGCGCCAGCAGCCATGCCGGGACAGGCAAAAACATTCAGTACTTC
CASSHAGTGKNIQYF
>13|TRBJ1-1|NA|TRBV28|NA
TGTGCCAGCAAGATCAACGGATACACTGAAGCTTTCTTT
CASKINGYTEAFF
>12|TRBJ1-5|NA|TRBV28|NA
TGTGCCAGCAGTTTAGAAGGCCAGCCCCAGCATTTT
CASSLEGQPQHF
>15|TRBJ2-2|NA|TRBV9|NA
TGTGCCAGCAGCCCACGGGACTCGAACACCGGGGAGCTGTTTTTT
CASSPRDSNTGELFF
>14|TRBJ1-3|medium-sized|TRBV2|NA
TGTGCCAGCAACACAGGACACTCTGGAAACACCATATATTTT
CASNTGHSGNTIYF
>12|TRBJ2-3|NA|TRBV5-5|NA
TGTGCCAGCAGCCGTGGGGGAGTTGCGCAGTATTTT
CASSRGGVAQYF
>16|TRBJ2-2|NA|TRBV9|TRBD2
TGTGCCCGCAGCGTGGGCGGGAGGGCCGCGACCGGGGAGCTGTTTTTT
CARSVGGRAATGELFF
>14|TRBJ1-1|NA|TRBV7-2|TRBD1
TGTGCCAGCAGCCCCCAGGGGGGAGGTACTGAAGCTTTCTTT
CASSPQGGGTEAFF
>12|TRBJ2-7|NA|TRBV12-3/TRBV12-4|NA
TGTGCCAGCAGTTTAATGGCAGACGAGCAGTACTTC
CASSLMADEQYF